These 27 T cell receptor beta chains share one sample of origin, sequenced in a study of T cell responses to AZD1222 COVID-19 vaccine. TCRdb's table, derived via immunoSEQ multiplex PCR, lists solely in-frame clones and lacks some. The sample carries over 100,000 clones, roughly 91% recorded once. The sequencing used peripheral blood, collected 28 days after the second AZD1222 dose. The receptor source for this set is an adult who received the AZD1222 COVID-19 vaccine.

The V call is TRBV27, the J call TRBJ1-2; D unclear. V was shortened by 6 bases and J by 3 bases, with 14 bases between the two germline ends. The CDR3 length is 14 residues. The germline V gene has CDR1 MNHEY and CDR2 SMNVEV (reference sequence). In nucleotides, the CDR3 is TGTGCCAGCAGCGAAAGACGCATGCACTATGGCTACACCTTC. This sequence encodes CASSERRMHYGYTF.

V is TRBV6-5 and J is TRBJ1-1; no clear D gene. In germline, CDR1 is MNHEY, CDR2 SVGAGI. The CDR3 sequence is 13 residues long. V was clipped by 7 bases and J by 2 bases, with 11 bases between them. CDR3 nucleotides: TGTGCCAGCAAGGTGAACTTAAACACTGAAGCTTTCTTT. Amino acid sequence: CASKVNLNTEAFF.

V and J are TRBV21-1 and TRBJ1-1. TRBV21-1 is a pseudogene. The CDR3 runs 17 residues. Here the CDR3 DNA reads TGTGCCAGCAGCAAACCAGGGGGAGGGAAGGGCTCCACTGAAGCTTTCTTT. Encoded protein: CASSKPGGGKGSTEAFF.

V and J are TRBV6-1 and TRBJ1-2; D remains unclear. Per germline, CDR1 MNHNS and CDR2 SASEGT. This CDR3 is 12 amino acids long. Deletions cut 2 bases from V and 7 bases from J, with 8 bases between. This CDR3 is CASSEILFGYTF. DNA for the CDR3: TGTGCCAGCAGTGAAATTCTTTTTGGCTACACCTTC.

This chain connects TRBV10-3 to TRBJ2-1, with TRBD2 identical over 7 bases. Germline CDR1 is ENHRY and CDR2 is SYGVKD. This CDR3 is built from 17 residues. The V and J ends lost 0 bases and 6 bases, in that order; junction bases with no gene match: 11. The DNA for the CDR3 is TGTGCCATCAGTGAGTCAGGGCGGGAGTATCTCTCCAATGAGCAGTTCTTC. It specifies CAISESGREYLSNEQFF.

J is TRBJ2-5 and V is TRBV9; 10 bases match TRBD2. The CDR3 is 17 amino acids. CDR1 is SGDLS, CDR2 YYNGEE, per germline. J was trimmed by 1 base and V by 3 bases; bases with no gene match: 9. The CDR3 coding sequence is TGTGCCAGCAGCGCCCGAGGGGGACTAGCGCTCCAAGAGACCCAGTACTTC. Its protein product is CASSARGGLALQETQYF.

The chain recombines TRBV18 with TRBJ2-5, with a possible D match to TRBD1 (5 bases). The V and J ends lost 2 bases and 5 bases respectively, with 12 bases between them. Looked up from germline, CDR1 is KGHSH and CDR2 is LQKENI. The CDR3 runs to 14 residues. CDR3: CASSPVGVLETQYF. The CDR3 DNA reads TGTGCCAGCTCACCAGTAGGGGTCCTCGAGACCCAGTACTTC.

For the CDR3, the DNA is TGTGCCAGCAGTTCCCTCGGGCTCGGAAGCAATCAGCCCCAGCATTTT. Protein product: CASSSLGLGSNQPQHF. The chain is built from TRBV27 and TRBJ1-5; D gene unclear. V shed 4 bases and J shed 1 base, with 14 bases lying between them. CDR1 MNHEY and CDR2 SMNVEV come from the germline V gene (reference sequence). The CDR3 contains 16 residues.

This chain joins TRBV5-4 and TRBJ2-1; 12 nucleotides align to TRBD2. Germline trimming cut 3 bases from V and 8 bases from J; bases unmatched to any gene: 9. CDR1 SGHNT and CDR2 YYREEE come from the germline V gene (reference sequence). CDR3 size: 16 residues. The CDR3 sequence: CASSSILAGGSYEQFF. Written as DNA, the CDR3 is TGTGCCAGCAGCTCAATTCTAGCGGGAGGGTCGTATGAGCAGTTCTTC.

The chain links TRBV7-8 to TRBJ2-7, with 8 bases identical to TRBD2. The germline CDR1 and CDR2 sequences are SGHVS and FQNEAQ. The CDR3 loop spans 14 amino acids. The V gene end was trimmed by 7 bases and the J gene end by 5 bases; junction bases not matched to a gene: 10. The CDR3 nucleotides are TGTGCCAGCACCTTGGGAGCGGGGGTCCACGAGCAGTACTTC. This encodes CASTLGAGVHEQYF.

This chain uses TRBV6-5 with TRBJ2-7; the D is unclear. V dropped 0 bases and J dropped 2 bases, with 5 bases sitting between them. The CDR3 loop spans 13 amino acids. Germline V gene data show CDR1 as MNHEY and CDR2 as SVGAGI. The CDR3 coding sequence is TGTGCCAGCAGTTACTCTAACCCCTACGAGCAGTACTTC. Protein product: CASSYSNPYEQYF.

The chain links TRBV4-1 to TRBJ2-3, with D possibly TRBD1 on 5 matching bases. The V gene's germline CDR1 is MGHRA and CDR2 YSYEKL. This CDR3 contains 17 residues. Trimming took 4 bases from V and 0 from J, leaving 17 bases between them. CDR3 bases: TGCGCCAGCAGCCCTGTGGGGCCACTTCTTAGCACAGATACGCAGTATTTT. Protein product: CASSPVGPLLSTDTQYF.

This chain joins TRBV5-3 and TRBJ2-2; 10 bases line up with TRBD2. TRBV5-3 is sorted into the ORF group, with uncertain function. CDR3 size: 17 residues. After removal of 0 bases from V and 6 bases from J, the junction contained 8 bases not matched to a gene. The CDR3 DNA sequence: TGTGCCAGAAGCTTGGCAAGTGCTAGCGGGAGTGCCGGGGAGCTGTTTTTT. It codes for CARSLASASGSAGELFF.

The chain has TRBV21-1 and TRBJ2-2. TRBV21-1 is recorded as a pseudogene. CDR3 length equals 17 residues. CDR3 residues: CASSRRILGGHTGELFF. As DNA, the CDR3 is TGTGCCAGCAGCCGCCGAATTTTAGGGGGGCACACCGGGGAGCTGTTTTTT.

This chain uses TRBV5-1 with TRBJ2-7; D gene uncertain. The CDR3 extends over 12 amino acids. In germline, CDR1 is SGHRS, CDR2 YFSETQ. V was pared by 4 bases and J by 0 bases, with 5 bases between. CDR3 protein: CASSVSSYEQYF. The CDR3 region has the DNA TGCGCCAGCAGCGTGAGCTCCTACGAGCAGTACTTC.

This sequence joins TRBV7-8 and TRBJ1-3; D is perhaps TRBD1 (6 bases). Trimming removed 3 bases from V and 2 bases from J, with 11 bases in between. In germline, CDR1 is SGHVS, CDR2 FQNEAQ. The CDR3 has 15 amino acids. In nucleotides, the CDR3 is TGTGCCAGCAGCTTTGGACGACAGGCTGGAAACACCATATATTTT. Its translation is CASSFGRQAGNTIYF.

V usage is TRBV2 and J usage is TRBJ2-5; D uncertain. V was trimmed by 7 bases and J by 4 bases, leaving 10 bases between them. CDR1 is SNHLY and CDR2 is FYNNEI in the germline V gene. This CDR3 is 12 amino acids long. Here the CDR3 reads CASTPTAETQYF. The CDR3 DNA sequence: TGTGCCAGCACCCCCACGGCAGAGACCCAGTACTTC.

The CDR3: CSVRTGGLYGYTF. The CDR3 DNA reads as TGCAGCGTTAGGACAGGGGGCTTATATGGCTACACCTTC. This chain connects TRBV29-1 to TRBJ1-2, with 11 bases that match TRBD1. The CDR3 runs to 13 residues. The V gene's germline CDR1 is SQVTM and CDR2 ANQGSEA. J gave up 5 bases and V 5 bases, and 4 bases lay outside the gene matches.

The rearrangement joins TRBV28 to TRBJ1-2; perhaps TRBD1 as D (5 bases). The germline V gene has CDR1 MDHEN and CDR2 SYDVKM. Trimming took off 5 bases at V and 4 bases at J, with 14 bases between the two ends. The CDR3 is 14 amino acids. CDR3 residues: CASSLPTESYGYTF. DNA for the CDR3: TGTGCCAGCAGTCTCCCGACAGAAAGCTATGGCTACACCTTC.

This rearrangement joins TRBV5-1 to TRBJ2-3; D gene ambiguous. The CDR3 contains 13 residues. V lost 3 bases to trimming and J lost 2 bases, with 7 bases between them. Germline CDR1 SGHRS, CDR2 YFSETQ. The CDR3 here is CASSSLPTDTQYF. In nucleotides, the CDR3 is TGCGCCAGCAGCTCCCTCCCCACAGATACGCAGTATTTT.

Note on this clone: The same CDR3 arises from other DNA sequences in this sample as well. This rearrangement joins TRBV3-1 (or the pseudogene TRBV3-2) to TRBJ2-7; D uncertain. V was clipped by 0 bases and J by 3 bases, with 6 bases between them. Germline V lookup: CDR1 LGHDT, CDR2 YNNKEL (reference sequence). CDR3 length: 13 amino acids. CDR3 amino acids: CASSQDRSYEQYF. In DNA form, the CDR3 reads TGTGCCAGCAGCCAAGATAGGAGCTACGAGCAGTACTTC.

The J gene is TRBJ1-5, the V gene TRBV4-2; D possibly corresponds to TRBD1 (5 bases). The V gene's germline CDR1 is LGHNA and CDR2 YNFKEQ. The CDR3 runs to 15 residues. Trimming took off 0 bases at V and 4 bases at J, with 10 bases between the two ends. Written as DNA, the CDR3 is TGTGCCAGCAGCCAAGAGGAGGGGATAAATCAGCCCCAGCATTTT. As protein: CASSQEEGINQPQHF.

The rearrangement joins TRBV28 to TRBJ1-6; D call uncertain. The length of the CDR3 is 19 residues. Germline loops: CDR1 MDHEN, CDR2 SYDVKM. The V gene lost 6 bases and the J gene lost 0 bases, with 21 bases spanning the gap. Here the CDR3 DNA reads TGTGCCAGCAGCCCACAGCGCGCGGGCAGGAGCTCCTATAATTCACCCCTCCACTTT. Translated: CASSPQRAGRSSYNSPLHF.

This sequence joins TRBV19 and TRBJ2-7; D is possibly TRBD2 (6 bases). The length of the CDR3 is 13 residues. Germline V gene sequence: CDR1 LNHDA, CDR2 SQIVND (reference sequence). V lost 9 bases and J 6 bases, leaving 18 bases between the germline ends. This chain's CDR3 is CASRLDRLGEQYF. The CDR3 bases are TGTGCCAGCAGACTAGACCGTTTGGGCGAGCAGTACTTC.

The chain recombines TRBV9 with TRBJ1-1; possible D gene TRBD1, 5 bases. The V gene's germline CDR1 is SGDLS and CDR2 YYNGEE. Trimming removed 3 bases from V and 4 bases from J, with 13 bases in between. CDR3 length: 14 residues. CDR3 residues: CASSDGGSGTEAFF. The CDR3, as DNA: TGTGCCAGCAGCGATGGGGGATCCGGCACTGAAGCTTTCTTT.

J is TRBJ2-5 and V is TRBV23-1; possible D gene TRBD2, 5 bases. TRBV23-1 qualifies as an ORF whose function is uncertain. This CDR3 spans 21 amino acids. V lost 5 bases and J lost 3, with 34 bases in between. As DNA, the CDR3 is TGCGCCAGCAGTATTGCGCCCTCTCCCCTAGCAACTCCTTACGGGGAAGAGACCCAGTACTTC. This sequence encodes CASSIAPSPLATPYGEETQYF.

This chain uses TRBV7-9 with TRBJ2-1, with 9 positions matching TRBD1. Germline V gives CDR1 SEHNR, CDR2 FQNEAQ (reference sequence). There are 15 residues in the CDR3. V trimming: 7 bases; J trimming: 4 bases; junction bases outside the gene matches: 8. The CDR3 DNA is TGTGCCAGCAACGATGGGGGACAGGGATACAATGAGCAGTTCTTC. Amino acids: CASNDGGQGYNEQFF.